The 10 T cell receptor beta chains presented below share a single source sample, sequenced in a study of blood T cell repertoires in COVID-19. Here immunoSEQ multiplex PCR was the method, and the copy in TCRdb shows in-frame clones only, minus some. This sample has 80,000 to 100,000 clones, with approximately 89% found just once. The sequenced sample was peripheral blood. Receptors were obtained from a man aged 45-60 years with acute or convalescent COVID-19.

V gene TRBV7-2 combines with J gene TRBJ1-5, with 8 bases fitting TRBD1. From germline, CDR1 is SGHTA and CDR2 FQGNSA. With V trimmed by 5 bases and J by 2 bases, 5 bases remained unmatched. The CDR3 extends over 15 amino acids. The DNA of the CDR3 is TGTGCCAGCAGCAAAGTGACAGGGGGCAATCAGCCCCAGCATTTT. It translates to CASSKVTGGNQPQHF. Drawing the rest from reference TRBV7-2 and TRBJ1-5, the complete variable domain is GAGVSQSPSNKVTEKGKDVELRCDPISGHTALYWYRQSLGQGLEFLIYFQGNSAPDKSGLPSDRFSAERTGGSVSTLTIQRTQQEDSAVYLCASSKVTGGNQPQHFGDGTRLSIL.

The V and J genes are TRBV7-9 and TRBJ1-5; 7 bases align to TRBD1. The CDR3 length is 15 residues. Trimming took 1 base from V and 4 from J; bases not matched to a gene: 4. Germline V lookup: CDR1 SEHNR, CDR2 FQNEAQ (reference sequence). The CDR3 DNA is TGTGCCAGCAGCTTAGGAACAGGGGAAAATCAGCCCCAGCATTTT. Translated, it gives CASSLGTGENQPQHF. The complete variable domain, with remaining parts taken from reference TRBV7-9 and TRBJ1-5, reads DTGVSQNPRHKITKRGQNVTFRCDPISEHNRLYWYRQTLGQGPEFLTYFQNEAQLEKSRLLSDRFSAERPKGSFSTLEIQRTEQGDSAMYLCASSLGTGENQPQHFGDGTRLSIL.

The V call is TRBV18, the J call TRBJ2-2, with 8 bases identical to TRBD1. The trim removed 3 bases at V and 2 bases at J, leaving 5 bases unmatched. Per germline, CDR1 KGHSH and CDR2 LQKENI. The CDR3 spans 16 residues. The CDR3 DNA sequence: TGTGCCAGCTCACCGAGACAGGGGCAAAACACCGGGGAGCTGTTTTTT. Residues: CASSPRQGQNTGELFF. The variable domain in full, completed from reference TRBV18 and TRBJ2-2, reads NAGVMQNPRHLVRRRGQEARLRCSPMKGHSHVYWYRQLPEEGLKFMVYLQKENIIDESGMPKERFSAEFPKEGPSILRIQQVVRGDSAAYFCASSPRQGQNTGELFFGEGSRLTVL.

V and J are TRBV12-3 or TRBV12-4 and TRBJ2-7; possibly TRBD1 for D (6 bases). V lost 9 bases to trimming and J lost 6 bases, with 18 bases between them. The CDR3 extends over 13 amino acids. The chain's CDR3 is CASSLGGVAEQYF. DNA for the CDR3: TGTGCCAGTTCCTTAGGGGGAGTGGCCGAGCAGTACTTC.

V usage is TRBV6-2 or TRBV6-3 and J usage is TRBJ2-2, with D tentatively TRBD2 (6 bases). Germline CDR1 is MNHEY and CDR2 is SVGEGT. The V end was cut by 6 bases, the J end by 0 bases, with 17 bases between. The CDR3 spans 17 residues. The CDR3 DNA follows: TGTGCCAGCAGCCTACCAGATAGCGGCGCGAACACCGGGGAGCTGTTTTTT. The encoded protein is CASSLPDSGANTGELFF.

The chain recombines TRBV7-8 with TRBJ2-3; perhaps TRBD2 as D (6 bases). Germline V gives CDR1 SGHVS, CDR2 FQNEAQ. The V gene lost 5 bases and the J gene lost 6 bases, with 18 bases spanning the gap. The CDR3 is 15 residues long. CDR3 nucleotide sequence: TGTGCCAGCAGCGCGGACGGAGGGACGGGCGATACGCAGTATTTT. Protein: CASSADGGTGDTQYF.

The chain is built from TRBV7-2 and TRBJ2-5, with TRBD2 identical over 16 bases. CDR1 and CDR2 from the germline V gene are SGHTA and FQGNSA. With 3 bases clipped from V and 5 bases from J, the junction kept 6 bases outside the gene matches. The CDR3 is made up of 17 amino acids. The CDR3 region is CASSLGLAGGAGETQYF. The CDR3 region has the DNA TGTGCCAGCAGCTTGGGACTAGCGGGAGGGGCCGGGGAGACCCAGTACTTC.

This chain links TRBV25-1 with TRBJ2-1; D remains unclear. Germline V gene sequence: CDR1 MGHDK, CDR2 SYGVNS. V was clipped by 4 bases and J by 10 bases, with 8 bases between them. The CDR3 is 11 amino acids. This CDR3 is CASSVSIEQFF. CDR3 nucleotide sequence: TGTGCCAGCAGTGTTTCCATCGAGCAGTTCTTC.

The J gene is TRBJ2-3, the V gene TRBV11-2; tentative D call: TRBD2 (5 bases). The CDR3 sequence is 14 residues long. Germline loops: CDR1 SGHAT, CDR2 FQNNGV. Trimming pared 6 bases from V and 6 bases from J, leaving 16 bases between. The CDR3 is CASSSGLGADTQYF. The CDR3 nucleotides are TGTGCCAGCAGTTCCGGACTGGGAGCGGATACGCAGTATTTT.

In this sample, this clone turned up once. CDR3 protein: CASSQGTGGVTEAFF. CDR3 coding DNA: TGCGCCAGCAGCCAAGGTACAGGGGGAGTCACTGAAGCTTTCTTT. The chain has TRBV4-1 and TRBJ1-1, with 8 bases fitting TRBD1. There are 15 residues in the CDR3. The V segment lost 1 base and the J segment 4 bases; nucleotides outside the gene matches: 5. CDR1 is MGHRA, CDR2 YSYEKL, per germline.